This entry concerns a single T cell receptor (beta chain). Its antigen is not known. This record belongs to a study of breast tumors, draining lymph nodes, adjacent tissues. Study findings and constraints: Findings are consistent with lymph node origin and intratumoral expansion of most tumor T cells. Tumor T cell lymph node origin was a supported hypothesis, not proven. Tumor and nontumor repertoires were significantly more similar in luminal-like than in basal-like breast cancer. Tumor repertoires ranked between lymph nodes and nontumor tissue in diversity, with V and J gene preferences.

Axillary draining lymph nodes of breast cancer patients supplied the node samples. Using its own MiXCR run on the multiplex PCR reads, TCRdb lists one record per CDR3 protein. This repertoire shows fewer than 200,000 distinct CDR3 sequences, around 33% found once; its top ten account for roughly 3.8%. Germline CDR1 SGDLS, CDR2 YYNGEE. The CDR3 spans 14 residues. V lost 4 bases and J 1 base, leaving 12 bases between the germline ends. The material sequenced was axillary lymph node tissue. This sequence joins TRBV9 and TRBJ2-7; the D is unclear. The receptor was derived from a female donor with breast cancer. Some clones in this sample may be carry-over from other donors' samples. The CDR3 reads CASSSGRSSYEQYF. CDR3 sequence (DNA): TGTGCCAGCAGCTCAGGAAGGAGTTCCTACGAGCAGTACTTC.